This record concerns one T cell receptor beta chain sequence. The record originates from a study of blood T cell repertoires in COVID-19. About the study: Acute and convalescent COVID-19 specimens originated in the United States, Italy and Spain. In each case, the material was cDNA or gDNA derived from T cells, B-cell-depleted T cells, or PBMCs.

Ages ranged from roughly 18 to 100 years, with residence in 24 US areas. Which cohort a participant joined came from the clinical history participants gave. Profiled with immunoSEQ multiplex PCR; TCRdb holds only in-frame clones, not every one. The sample has 250,000 to 350,000 clones; roughly 87% are singletons. Deletions cut 1 base from V and 7 bases from J, with 14 bases between. In germline, CDR1 is LGHNA, CDR2 YSLEER. This CDR3 has 15 amino acids. The chain is built from TRBV4-3 and TRBJ1-5, with D possibly being TRBD1 (5 bases). The sequenced sample consisted of PBMCs or T cells enriched from blood (not recorded which). This clonotype was obtained from a woman under 30 who had recovered from COVID-19. The CDR3 loop is CASSQGAGKGQPQHF. DNA of the CDR3: TGCGCCAGCAGCCAAGGGGCAGGGAAGGGGCAGCCCCAGCATTTT.